The 2 T cell receptor beta chains given below trace back to one sample, sequenced in a study of T cells in Graves' hyperthyroidism and ophthalmopathy. What was amplified from RNA transcripts were TCR beta CDR3 regions. The HTBI primer set was used in a first-round RT-PCR of the TCR CDR3. In TCRdb, the multiplex PCR reads were re-called with MiXCR into one record per CDR3 protein. The table shows 30,000 to 35,000 distinct CDR3 sequences, with 52% occurring only once. The material sequenced was blood. Receptors originate from a woman between 40 and 55 years old with Graves' ophthalmopathy.

This clonotype was seen only once. The CDR3 does not close with the conserved phenylalanine or tryptophan, likely indicating a read error. The rearrangement links TRBV11-3 to TRBJ2-5, with TRBD2 matching 13 bases. The CDR3 is made up of 16 amino acids. Germline V gives CDR1 SGHNT, CDR2 YENEEA. After removal of 2 bases from V and 5 bases from J, the junction contained 5 bases not matched to a gene. The CDR3 reads CASSLRTSGSIETQYC. The CDR3 DNA reads TGTGCCAGCAGCTTACGGACTAGCGGGAGCATCGAGACCCAGTACTGC.

This clonotype was counted once. Relative to the germline gene, one junction end is altered; a read error may explain this. J is TRBJ1-2 and V is TRBV7-3; a possible D gene is TRBD1 (5 bases). The CDR3 runs 15 residues. The germline gives CDR1 SGHTA, CDR2 FQGTGA. The DNA of the CDR3 is TGCGGCAGCAGCTCCCGGGGGGGGGGAGAAAGTGGCTACACCTTC. Translation: CGSSSRGGGESGYTF.